This is a list of T cell receptor beta chains from one sample in a study of cytomegalovirus exposure and HLA in healthy donors. Clones were sequenced by immunoSEQ multiplex PCR, and TCRdb holds only the in-frame ones, with some missing. Here the sample spans 200,000 to 300,000 clones, about 85% being singletons. The material sequenced was PBMCs. These receptors were taken from a girl aged 2 to 10 in good health and CMV-seronegative. CDR3s include the opening cysteine and the closing phenylalanine or tryptophan. The order of the fields is V gene, D gene, clone size, J gene, CDR3 protein, CDR3 DNA. The D gene is left open where the match is weak. Not all rows give a size; the values are once, few, many and, for expanded clones, a class.

V gene: TRBV6-1
D gene: TRBD2
clone size: -
J gene: TRBJ2-1
CDR3 protein: CASSEMGSGGAYNEQFF
CDR3 DNA: TGTGCCAGCAGTGAAATGGGGAGCGGGGGGGCTTACAATGAGCAGTTCTTC

V gene: TRBV10-1
D gene: -
clone size: once
J gene: TRBJ1-1
CDR3 protein: CASNSAEAFF
CDR3 DNA: TGCGCCAGCAACTCGGCTGAAGCTTTCTTT

V gene: TRBV6-5
D gene: TRBD1
clone size: -
J gene: TRBJ1-1
CDR3 protein: CASSYSFRTGGTEAFF
CDR3 DNA: TGTGCCAGCAGTTACTCCTTCCGGACAGGGGGGACTGAAGCTTTCTTT

V gene: TRBV5-6
D gene: -
clone size: -
J gene: TRBJ2-7
CDR3 protein: CASSLVNEQYF
CDR3 DNA: TGTGCCAGCAGCTTGGTCAACGAGCAGTACTTC

V gene: TRBV27
D gene: -
clone size: few
J gene: TRBJ1-6
CDR3 protein: CASSPDGTYNSPLHF
CDR3 DNA: TGTGCCAGCAGCCCGGACGGGACCTATAATTCACCCCTCCACTTT

V gene: TRBV30
D gene: -
clone size: few
J gene: TRBJ1-1
CDR3 protein: CAWSSYWTEAFF
CDR3 DNA: TGTGCCTGGAGTTCCTATTGGACTGAAGCTTTCTTT

V gene: TRBV6-4
D gene: TRBD1
clone size: -
J gene: TRBJ2-3
CDR3 protein: CASSPQGQGAVDTQYF
CDR3 DNA: TGTGCCAGCAGTCCCCAGGGGCAGGGGGCTGTAGATACGCAGTATTTT

V gene: TRBV2
D gene: -
clone size: -
J gene: TRBJ2-5
CDR3 protein: CASSDRVETQYF
CDR3 DNA: TGTGCCAGCAGTGACCGGGTGGAGACCCAGTACTTC

V gene: TRBV21-1
D gene: -
clone size: -
J gene: TRBJ1-1
CDR3 protein: CASSKGGNRADTEAFF
CDR3 DNA: TGTGCCAGCAGCAAAGGGGGGAACAGGGCCGACACTGAAGCTTTCTTT

V gene: TRBV27
D gene: -
clone size: -
J gene: TRBJ1-2
CDR3 protein: CASSLSVGGSYGYTF
CDR3 DNA: TGTGCCAGCAGTTTATCGGTGGGGGGGAGCTATGGCTACACCTTC

V gene: TRBV18
D gene: TRBD1
clone size: -
J gene: TRBJ2-7
CDR3 protein: CASSIGQGAATYEQYF
CDR3 DNA: TGTGCCAGCTCAATCGGACAGGGGGCTGCGACCTACGAGCAGTACTTC

V gene: TRBV6-5
D gene: TRBD2
clone size: -
J gene: TRBJ2-1
CDR3 protein: CASSYSSSGGRNEQFF
CDR3 DNA: TGTGCCAGCAGTTACTCGAGTAGCGGGGGTCGGAATGAGCAGTTCTTC

V gene: TRBV19
D gene: -
clone size: -
J gene: TRBJ1-5
CDR3 protein: CASSIGSGVSQPQHF
CDR3 DNA: TGTGCCAGTAGTATAGGTTCGGGTGTAAGTCAGCCCCAGCATTTT

V gene: TRBV2
D gene: TRBD2
clone size: once
J gene: TRBJ2-5
CDR3 protein: CASSTLAGAFQETQYF
CDR3 DNA: TGTGCCAGCAGTACCCTAGCGGGAGCCTTTCAAGAGACCCAGTACTTC